This TCR beta chain was recorded in a study of shared clonotypes between healthy human individuals. How the authors handled the data: As immunoSEQ supplied junction-only sequences (without quality scores), filtering differed. Some clones are missing from TCRdb's copy, which holds only in-frame ones; the method was immunoSEQ multiplex PCR. V and J calls and clone size come straight from that table; D and trimming were deduced from the DNA. The sample has roughly 2.5 million clones, roughly 92% seen once; the top ten hold about 0.13%. Division of CD4+ cells produced a CD45RA+ naive subset and a CD45RA-negative memory subset. Trimming took off 1 base at V and 1 base at J, with 12 bases between the two ends. The germline CDR1 and CDR2 sequences are SGHAT and FQNNGV. The length of the CDR3 is 16 residues.

This TCR derives from a man in his late teens or twenties in good health. This chain links TRBV11-2 with TRBJ2-3, with D tentatively TRBD1 or TRBD2 (6 bases each). The sample taken for sequencing was naive CD4+ T cells sorted from blood. Sample subset: CD45RA+ positively selected. The CDR3 nucleotides are TGTGCCAGCAGCTTAGTGGGGGGCCACCGCACAGATACGCAGTATTTT. Its protein product is CASSLVGGHRTDTQYF.